This T cell receptor (beta chain) was captured in a study of low-dose radiotherapy and immunotherapy resistance in tumors. Study information: With cycle 1 day 1 as the start, patients took oral aspirin 300 mg daily for four cycles.

The length of the CDR3 is 15 residues. V lost 2 bases, J lost 2 bases, and 11 bases lay in between. Germline V CDR1 and CDR2: LNHNV, YYDKDF (reference sequence). This clonotype was detected many times. This sample's time point: after trial treatment. The treatment denotes: LDRT plus nivolumab, ipilimumab, low-dose cyclophosphamide and aspirin (RACIN trial). Alpha- and beta-chain coverage of first-strand cDNA came from TRAV- and TRBV-specific primers. A roughly 20-cycle PCR with a constant-region primer and V-primer adapter amplified TCRs. MiXCR was run by TCRdb on the reads, yielding one entry per CDR3 protein. The sample includes 30,000 to 45,000 distinct CDR3 sequences, about 20% of them seen just once.

The rearrangement uses TRBV15 and TRBJ2-3; D is perhaps TRBD1 (6 bases). The receptor was isolated from a female donor with ovarian cancer. The input for sequencing was PBMCs, taken after low-dose radiotherapy plus immunotherapy. The CDR3 loop is CATSRNRAVTDTQYF. CDR3 coding DNA: TGTGCCACCAGCAGAAACAGGGCCGTCACAGATACGCAGTATTTT.